The 4 T cell receptor beta chains in this list originate from one sample, sequenced in a study of human T cells and chemical hapten exposure. A single record per CDR3 protein comes from TCRdb applying MiXCR to the RACE reads. Among about 160,000 distinct CDR3 sequences, 28% were seen once, and the ten largest hold under 2.5%. Time point here: patch test 3, about 24 weeks after DPC sensitization. The treatment denotes: therapeutic diphenylcyclopropenone sensitization with weekly scalp DPC. The sequenced sample was whole blood, obtained in connection with sensitization to the hapten diphenylcyclopropenone (DPC). Receptors originate from a woman under 30 with alopecia areata. Some clones in this sample may be carry-over from other donors' samples.

This clonotype was found a few times. The rearrangement uses TRBV21-1 and TRBJ1-5. TRBV21-1 represents a pseudogene. The CDR3 has 17 residues. The CDR3: CASSKEARRVGNQPQHF. Here the CDR3 DNA reads TGTGCCAGCAGCAAAGAGGCCCGAAGGGTCGGGAATCAGCCCCAGCATTTT.

This clonotype turned up a few times. DNA for the CDR3: TGTGCCAGCGTCGAGCGGGAGATCCGCGATACGCAGTATTTT. It codes for CASVEREIRDTQYF. V is TRBV2 and J is TRBJ2-3, with 8 bases that match TRBD2. The germline V gene has CDR1 SNHLY and CDR2 FYNNEI. The CDR3 runs 14 residues. J was trimmed by 6 bases and V by 8 bases; bases with no gene match: 10.

There are a few counts of this clonotype. V usage is TRBV20-1 and J usage is TRBJ2-1; 10 bases line up with TRBD2. Trimming at V came to 6 bases and at J to 5 bases, leaving 7 bases not matched to a gene. The CDR3 runs 14 residues. From germline, CDR1 is DFQATT and CDR2 SNEGSKA (reference sequence). The CDR3 coding sequence is TGCAGTGCAAGGGGGCTAGCGGGGGACAATGAGCAGTTCTTC. This sequence encodes CSARGLAGDNEQFF.

This clonotype was observed a handful of times. The chain employs TRBV12-3 or TRBV12-4 and TRBJ2-1; 7 nucleotides line up with TRBD2. The length of the CDR3 is 11 residues. Unmatched junction bases numbered 5, after V lost 4 bases and J lost 14 bases. Here the CDR3 reads CASSSAGEKFF. In DNA form, the CDR3 reads TGTGCCAGCAGTTCGGCGGGAGAAAAGTTCTTC.